Below, one T cell receptor (beta chain) is given with its context. This sample was included in a study of chemoradiotherapy in HPV16-positive cancers. Study summary: A couple of HPV16-positive patients' cells yielded candidate HPV-specific clones and common motifs.

Data came from immunoSEQ multiplex PCR; TCRdb stores just in-frame clones and leaves some out. The sample records about 35,000 clones, around 92% being singletons. V shed 3 bases, J shed 5 bases, and the junction held 6 bases outside the gene matches. The CDR3 has 14 residues. Germline values: CDR1 MNHEY, CDR2 SMNVEV (reference sequence). The clonotype was recovered from a human donor with HPV-associated anogenital cancer. Sequencing used blood, obtained from a patient who underwent chemoradiotherapy. This sequence joins TRBV27 and TRBJ1-1, with 7 bases matching TRBD1. The chain's CDR3 is CASSFYRGGTEAFF. In nucleotides, the CDR3 is TGTGCCAGCAGTTTCTACAGGGGTGGAACTGAAGCTTTCTTT.